The clone carrying this TCR beta chain has a handful of counts. This specimen comes from a study of human T cells and chemical hapten exposure. TCRdb redid the calling of the RACE reads with MiXCR, one entry per CDR3 protein. The repertoire holds 250,000 to 300,000 distinct CDR3 sequences, with approximately 8% as singletons. V dropped 5 bases and J dropped 4 bases, with 14 bases sitting between them. Germline CDR1 is SGHTA and CDR2 is FQGTGA. The length of the CDR3 is 15 residues. Time point indicated: pre-sensitization, week 0. Treatment meaning: therapeutic diphenylcyclopropenone sensitization with weekly scalp DPC. Alopecia patients, 18 to 70 years old and DPC-suitable, served as donors.

V usage is TRBV7-3 and J usage is TRBJ2-2; perhaps TRBD1 as D (6 bases). Source: whole blood, taken in connection with sensitization to the hapten diphenylcyclopropenone (DPC). The sequence derives from a man aged 18 to 29 with alopecia areata. Some clones in this sample may be carry-over from other donors' samples. The DNA of the CDR3 is TGTGCCAGCAGCCAAAGGGGGTATGGCACCGGGGAGCTGTTTTTT. Protein sequence: CASSQRGYGTGELFF.